This T cell receptor (beta chain) came from a study of T cell changes during pregnancy in multiple sclerosis. Data came from immunoSEQ multiplex PCR; TCRdb stores just in-frame clones and leaves some out. The data contain approximately 92,000 clones, 80% to 95% of them singletons. This sequence originates from a female donor with multiple sclerosis, enrolled in a pregnancy study. The specimen comprised peripheral blood, sampled in the first trimester of pregnancy.

This CDR3 reads CASSPTGQGAAEQYF. The CDR3 coding sequence is TGTGCCAGCAGCCCCACGGGACAGGGGGCGGCAGAGCAGTACTTC. The chain is built from TRBV27 and TRBJ2-7; the match to TRBD1 covers 12 bases. Germline V gene sequence: CDR1 MNHEY, CDR2 SMNVEV (reference sequence). The length of the CDR3 is 15 residues. The ends lost 6 bases at V and 7 bases at J; junction bases unmatched: 10.